Presented here are 8 T cell receptor beta chains from one specimen sequenced in a study of control samples from healthy donors and cancer patients. TCRdb keeps only in-frame clones here, not all; method: immunoSEQ multiplex PCR. The repertoire includes approximately 180,000 clones, more than 90% of them detected once, and around 2.2% sits in the top ten. The sample consisted of blood. These receptors were obtained from a woman in her 40s in good health.

V usage is TRBV6-6 and J usage is TRBJ2-5; D not certain. Trimming pared 7 bases from V and 4 bases from J, leaving 13 bases between. The germline V gene has CDR1 MNHNY and CDR2 SVGAGI (reference sequence). The CDR3 runs to 13 residues. In DNA form, the CDR3 reads TGTGCCAGCAACCCCATGGTGAGAGAGACCCAGTACTTC. Translating gives CASNPMVRETQYF.

The chain uses TRBV6-6 and TRBJ1-4; no clear D. V was clipped by 2 bases and J by 5 bases, with 15 bases between them. The length of the CDR3 is 16 residues. The V gene's germline CDR1 is MNHNY and CDR2 SVGAGI (reference sequence). CDR3 residues: CASSYGTELGNEKLFF. CDR3 in DNA: TGTGCCAGCAGTTACGGTACAGAACTCGGCAATGAAAAACTGTTTTTT.

This chain links TRBV20-1 with TRBJ2-2, with a weak D call TRBD1 (6 bases). Germline loops: CDR1 DFQATT, CDR2 SNEGSKA (reference sequence). This CDR3 contains 15 residues. Trimming removed 3 bases at V and 1 base at J, with 12 bases between. The CDR3 DNA sequence: TGCAGTGCTAGTATGACAGGTTGGAACACCGGGGAGCTGTTTTTT. It encodes CSASMTGWNTGELFF.

The chain recombines TRBV6-5 with TRBJ2-3; D is unresolved. There are 13 residues in the CDR3. Between the trimmed V and J ends, which lost 8 bases and 2 bases, there was a span of 11 bases. From germline, CDR1 is MNHEY and CDR2 SVGAGI. The CDR3 region has the DNA TGTGCCAGCCGGGCGGATTTCACAGATACGCAGTATTTT. This gives the protein CASRADFTDTQYF.

The CDR3 sequence is CASSQGGGGGTFSYEQYF. CDR3 in DNA: TGCGCCAGCAGCCAAGGAGGGGGAGGGGGGACGTTCTCCTACGAGCAGTACTTC. The J gene is TRBJ2-7, the V gene TRBV4-1, with D maybe TRBD2 (7 bases). The V and J ends lost 1 base and 0 bases respectively, with 19 bases between them. The CDR3 runs 18 residues. Per germline, CDR1 MGHRA and CDR2 YSYEKL.

This chain joins TRBV2 and TRBJ2-7; D is possibly TRBD2 (7 bases). The germline V gene encodes CDR1 SNHLY and CDR2 FYNNEI. V dropped 1 base and J dropped 5 bases, with 12 bases sitting between them. This CDR3 spans 14 amino acids. CDR3 amino acids: CASSEVGGANEQYF. The CDR3 coding sequence is TGTGCCAGCAGTGAAGTGGGGGGGGCAAACGAGCAGTACTTC. The whole variable domain, remainder taken from reference TRBV2 and TRBJ2-7, is EPEVTQTPSHQVTQMGQEVILRCVPISNHLYFYWYRQILGQKVEFLVSFYNNEISEKSEIFDDQFSVERPDGSNFTLKIRSTKLEDSAMYFCASSEVGGANEQYFGPGTRLTVT.

J is TRBJ2-5 and V is TRBV19; 8 bases line up with TRBD1. CDR3 length equals 15 residues. Germline assignment: CDR1 LNHDA and CDR2 SQIVND (reference sequence). V shed 8 bases, J shed 5 bases, and the junction held 13 bases outside the gene matches. The CDR3 sequence is CASGLAGGDRETQYF. CDR3 bases: TGTGCCAGTGGGCTGGCAGGGGGCGACCGGGAGACCCAGTACTTC.

The rearrangement uses TRBV25-1 and TRBJ2-1; 7 bases align to TRBD2. The CDR3 loop spans 18 amino acids. Germline CDR1 MGHDK, CDR2 SYGVNS. V shed 3 bases, J shed 8 bases, and the junction held 19 bases outside the gene matches. The DNA of the CDR3 is TGTGCCAGCAGTGAGGAACCCTCGTACAGCGGGGAATGGGATGAGCAGTTCTTC. It specifies CASSEEPSYSGEWDEQFF.